This T cell receptor beta chain comes out of a study of T cell changes during pregnancy in multiple sclerosis. Method: immunoSEQ multiplex PCR; TCRdb's copy keeps in-frame clones and lacks some. Here the sample spans 85,000 to 90,000 clones, 91% being singletons. The CDR3 has 17 amino acids. V lost 2 bases to trimming and J lost 2 bases; unmatched junction nucleotides: 6. Germline V gene lookup returns CDR1 ENHRY and CDR2 SYGVKD. Source: peripheral blood, taken in the first trimester of pregnancy. This receptor was identified in a female donor in good health, enrolled as a control in a pregnancy study. This chain uses TRBV10-3 with TRBJ1-4; 9 bases are a match to TRBD1. CDR3 bases: TGTGCCATCAGTGAGCCGACAGGGGGAGCTACTAATGAAAAACTGTTTTTT. This encodes CAISEPTGGATNEKLFF.